Listed below are T cell receptor beta chains from one sample, sequenced in a study of cytomegalovirus exposure and HLA in healthy donors. The assay was immunoSEQ multiplex PCR, and TCRdb's table has in-frame clones only and misses some. There are 250,000 to 350,000 clones in the sample; about 80% occur only once, and 0.3% to 0.35% lies in the top ten. Sequenced material: PBMCs. Every receptor here comes from a girl aged 2-10 years in good health and CMV-seronegative. CDR3s include the opening cysteine and the closing phenylalanine or tryptophan. A D gene is named only where the DNA matches it firmly. Clone size is stated in some rows and not others, as once, few, many or a class when expanded.

.	13	.	TRBV2	TRBJ1-6	CASNARQSSPLHF	TGTGCCAGCAATGCGCGACAGAGTTCACCCCTCCACTTT
.	14	TRBD2	TRBV4-2	TRBJ2-5	CASSDGGAGETQYF	TGTGCCAGCAGCGACGGGGGGGCCGGGGAGACCCAGTACTTC
.	15	TRBD1	TRBV28	TRBJ2-7	CASTATGTGAYEQYF	TGTGCCAGCACCGCAACCGGGACAGGGGCCTACGAGCAGTACTTC
.	11	.	TRBV18	TRBJ2-5	CATSTRETQYF	TGTGCCACCTCGACAAGGGAGACCCAGTACTTC
.	16	TRBD1	TRBV11-2	TRBJ1-2	CASSLDPGTGKVSYTF	TGTGCCAGCAGCTTAGACCCTGGGACAGGGAAAGTCAGCTACACCTTC
.	18	.	TRBV27	TRBJ1-6	CASSPPAGGRRDNPPLHF	TGTGCCAGCAGCCCTCCCGCGGGGGGTAGAAGGGATAATCCACCCCTCCACTTT
.	14	.	TRBV2	TRBJ1-4	CASRPGQTNEKLFF	TGTGCCAGCAGGCCAGGACAGACTAATGAAAAACTGTTTTTT
few	12	.	TRBV18	TRBJ2-5	CASSPSEETQYF	TGTGCCAGCTCACCATCAGAAGAGACCCAGTACTTC
.	14	.	TRBV6-5	TRBJ1-1	CASSRRTVSTEAFF	TGTGCCAGCAGTCGCCGAACTGTGAGCACTGAAGCTTTCTTT
few	21	.	TRBV14	TRBJ2-1	CASSQDGRSPLARGAYNEQFF	TGTGCCAGCAGCCAAGATGGCCGGAGTCCGCTAGCGAGAGGGGCCTACAATGAGCAGTTCTTC
.	15	TRBD1	TRBV27	TRBJ2-7	CASKQRTGPTYEQYF	TGTGCCAGCAAACAGAGGACAGGGCCAACCTACGAGCAGTACTTC
.	13	.	TRBV19	TRBJ1-1	CASSIARQEEAFF	TGTGCCAGTAGTATAGCCAGACAGGAAGAAGCTTTCTTT
.	13	.	TRBV6-5	TRBJ1-2	CASTVGGARGYTF	TGTGCCAGCACGGTTGGGGGGGCGAGAGGCTACACCTTC
.	16	TRBD1	TRBV6-6	TRBJ1-1	CASSYVTGTANTEAFF	TGTGCCAGCAGTTACGTCACCGGGACAGCGAACACTGAAGCTTTCTTT
.	14	TRBD2	TRBV7-8	TRBJ2-7	CASNPRGGAYEQYF	TGTGCCAGCAACCCTCGGGGGGGGGCCTACGAGCAGTACTTC
.	14	.	TRBV6-1	TRBJ1-1	CASSEGGGNTEAFF	TGTGCCAGCAGTGAGGGGGGGGGAAACACTGAAGCTTTCTTT
.	16	TRBD2	TRBV4-2	TRBJ2-5	CASSQDIRGGGETQYF	TGTGCCAGCAGCCAAGACATACGCGGGGGAGGGGAGACCCAGTACTTC
once	16	.	TRBV27	TRBJ1-2	CASSLSIRDFLYGYTF	TGTGCCAGCAGTTTATCGATTCGGGACTTTTTATATGGCTACACCTTC
.	13	.	TRBV30	TRBJ1-6	CAWSTSANSPLHF	TGTGCCTGGAGTACTTCCGCCAATTCACCCCTCCACTTT
few	16	.	TRBV28	TRBJ2-5	CASSDIRLVSQETQYF	TGTGCCAGCAGTGATATAAGACTAGTATCCCAAGAGACCCAGTACTTC
.	16	TRBD1	TRBV28	TRBJ2-7	CASSFIPDRGSYEQYF	TGTGCCAGCAGTTTTATCCCCGACAGGGGAAGCTACGAGCAGTACTTC
.	13	TRBD1	TRBV28	TRBJ1-5	CASSSTGVQPQHF	TGTGCCAGCAGTTCGACAGGGGTTCAGCCCCAGCATTTT
few	13	.	TRBV6-6	TRBJ2-7	CASRIAVTYEQYF	TGTGCCAGCAGAATCGCGGTTACCTACGAGCAGTACTTC
once	14	.	TRBV5-1	TRBJ2-7	CASSSLAIGYEQYF	TGCGCCAGCAGCTCACTAGCAATTGGCTACGAGCAGTACTTC
.	16	TRBD1	TRBV4-1	TRBJ1-6	CASSQEGGQGISPLHF	TGCGCCAGCAGCCAAGAGGGGGGACAGGGTATTTCACCCCTCCACTTT
few	16	TRBD1	TRBV7-9	TRBJ2-3	CASSLDLQGSTDTQYF	TGTGCCAGCAGCTTAGACCTACAGGGGAGCACAGATACGCAGTATTTT
once	15	.	TRBV11-3	TRBJ2-7	CASSLVRTPTYEQYF	TGTGCCAGCAGCTTAGTGAGGACTCCAACCTACGAGCAGTACTTC
.	13	.	TRBV7-3	TRBJ1-1	CASSPRGAGEAFF	TGTGCCAGCAGCCCCCGGGGGGCCGGTGAAGCTTTCTTT
.	14	.	TRBV6-5	TRBJ1-4	CASRRHTDYEKLFF	TGTGCCAGCAGAAGACATACCGATTATGAAAAACTGTTTTTT
.	15	TRBD1	TRBV5-1	TRBJ1-4	CASSFAGTGVEKLFF	TGCGCCAGCAGCTTCGCTGGGACAGGGGTTGAAAAACTGTTTTTT
.	11	.	TRBV7-2	TRBJ2-7	CASSPSYEQYF	TGTGCCAGCAGCCCCAGCTACGAGCAGTACTTC
.	16	TRBD2	TRBV5-1	TRBJ2-3	CASSEHPGTNTDTQYF	TGCGCCAGCTCCGAACACCCCGGGACTAACACAGATACGCAGTATTTT
.	12	TRBD1	TRBV28	TRBJ1-2	CASSVQGDGYTF	TGTGCCAGCAGTGTACAGGGGGATGGCTACACCTTC
.	13	.	TRBV2	TRBJ2-5	CASTWSIPETQYF	TGTGCCAGCACCTGGAGCATTCCGGAGACCCAGTACTTC
.	15	.	TRBV27	TRBJ1-6	CASRVGANYNSPLHF	TGTGCCAGCCGAGTGGGGGCCAACTATAATTCACCCCTCCACTTT
.	15	.	TRBV5-1	TRBJ1-1	CASSWEKGANTEAFF	TGCGCCAGCAGCTGGGAGAAGGGAGCGAACACTGAAGCTTTCTTT
.	16	TRBD1	TRBV28	TRBJ1-5	CASSSPRGPNNQPQHF	TGTGCCAGCAGTTCACCCAGGGGGCCAAACAATCAGCCCCAGCATTTT
.	15	.	TRBV6-5	TRBJ2-1	CASSVVLFSYNEQFF	TGTGCCAGCAGTGTTGTCCTCTTCTCCTACAATGAGCAGTTCTTC
.	16	.	TRBV6-5	TRBJ1-4	CASSYGSGARWEKLFF	TGTGCCAGCAGTTACGGCAGCGGGGCGCGATGGGAAAAACTGTTTTTT
.	10	.	TRBV28	TRBJ1-1	CASSNREAFF	TGTGCCAGCAGTAACAGGGAAGCTTTCTTT
once	16	TRBD2	TRBV9	TRBJ2-1	CASSVGGGGGYNEQFF	TGTGCCAGCAGCGTAGGGGGGGGCGGGGGGTACAATGAGCAGTTCTTC
few	13	TRBD1	TRBV19	TRBJ1-5	CASSIETGGPQHF	TGTGCCAGTAGCATCGAAACAGGGGGGCCCCAGCATTTT
.	15	.	TRBV27	TRBJ2-1	CASSFLAQIYNEQFF	TGTGCCAGCAGTTTTCTAGCGCAGATCTACAATGAGCAGTTCTTC
.	14	.	TRBV7-9	TRBJ1-1	CASSLLGGNTEAFF	TGTGCCAGCAGCTTATTAGGAGGGAACACTGAAGCTTTCTTT
few	12	.	TRBV5-4	TRBJ2-1	CASSATSNEQFF	TGTGCCAGCAGCGCGACTAGCAATGAGCAGTTCTTC
.	14	TRBD1	TRBV2	TRBJ1-1	CASSRTGANTEAFF	TGTGCCAGCAGTAGGACAGGGGCGAACACTGAAGCTTTCTTT
.	12	.	TRBV25-1	TRBJ2-3	CASRNEADTQYF	TGTGCCAGCAGGAATGAGGCAGATACGCAGTATTTT
.	19	TRBD2	TRBV5-8	TRBJ2-1	CASTPGLAGGTTLYNEQFF	TGTGCCAGCACCCCGGGACTAGCGGGGGGAACCACTTTATACAATGAGCAGTTCTTC
.	17	.	TRBV28	TRBJ1-5	CASSLPPGRGPGQPQHF	TGTGCCAGCAGCTTACCTCCCGGCAGGGGCCCAGGACAGCCCCAGCATTTT
.	16	TRBD2	TRBV9	TRBJ2-3	CASSSRAGASTDTQYF	TGTGCCAGCAGCTCCAGAGCGGGGGCTAGCACAGATACGCAGTATTTT
few	16	TRBD2	TRBV7-7	TRBJ2-3	CASSFRLAGGVDTQYF	TGTGCCAGCAGCTTCCGACTAGCGGGAGGTGTTGATACGCAGTATTTT